The present T cell receptor (beta chain) was sequenced within a study of spatial heterogeneity in lung cancer. Background on the study: From matched bulk RNA-seq came a T cell module score, which showed a strong correlation with TCR transcript counts in tumor regions. Points from the study as a whole: Tumor mutation counts were tracked by expanded intratumoral alpha and beta TCR counts. Nonsynonymous mutations, ubiquitous and regional, were tracked respectively by counts of ubiquitous and regional expanded TCRs.

The CDR3 totals 16 residues. V was pared by 5 bases and J by 9 bases, with 26 bases between. From germline, CDR1 is DFQATT and CDR2 SNEGSKA (reference sequence). One entry per CDR3 protein, called by TCRdb with MiXCR from the 5' RACE reads. The sample lists some 15,000 distinct CDR3 sequences; around 7.8% were seen once. Worth noting for this clonotype: Its antigen remains unidentified.

Time point meaning: sample taken at primary tumor resection. Whole RNA, which was extracted from tumor, nontumor lung tissue or frozen PBMC, was sequenced without any cell sorting. Sequencing was performed on lung tumor tissue, taken at surgery. This clonotype was obtained from a male donor with early-stage non-small cell lung cancer. The chain links TRBV20-1 to TRBJ1-3, with D possibly being TRBD1 (5 bases). In DNA form, the CDR3 reads TGCAGTGCTCTACGGGGCAGGGCACATAGCCCAACCACCATATATTTT. Translation: CSALRGRAHSPTTIYF.